A single sample is the source of the 31 T cell receptor beta chains below, sequenced in a study of human T cells and chemical hapten exposure. Time point given: patch test 1, 2 weeks after DPC sensitization. The treatment was: therapeutic diphenylcyclopropenone sensitization with weekly scalp DPC. TCRdb used MiXCR to reprocess the RACE reads, holding one entry per CDR3 protein. The profile shows about 71,000 distinct CDR3 sequences, over 7.5% of them singletons. The sample here was whole blood, taken in connection with sensitization to the hapten diphenylcyclopropenone (DPC). The receptors come from a middle-aged woman with alopecia areata. Some clones in this sample may be carry-over from other donors' samples.

The CDR3 DNA sequence: TGTGCCAGCAGGGCGGGAGGGCTAGCGGCGAACACCGGGGAGCTGTTTTTT. It is translated as CASRAGGLAANTGELFF. This rearrangement joins TRBV9 to TRBJ2-2, with 9 bases fitting TRBD2. The CDR3 has 17 residues. V was pared by 5 bases and J by 0 bases, with 8 bases of the junction left unmatched. Per the germline V gene, CDR1 is SGDLS and CDR2 is YYNGEE.

This clonotype was detected many times. V is TRBV18 and J is TRBJ1-1; perhaps TRBD1 as D (5 bases). Germline CDR1 and CDR2: KGHSH and LQKENI. The CDR3 has 16 amino acids. The V gene lost 1 base and the J gene lost 0 bases, with 12 bases spanning the gap. The CDR3 coding sequence is TGTGCCAGCTCACCACAGTCAGGGAGCATGAACACTGAAGCTTTCTTT. Its translation is CASSPQSGSMNTEAFF. Based on the CDR3 plus reference TRBV18 and TRBJ1-1, the full variable domain is NAGVMQNPRHLVRRRGQEARLRCSPMKGHSHVYWYRQLPEEGLKFMVYLQKENIIDESGMPKERFSAEFPKEGPSILRIQQVVRGDSAAYFCASSPQSGSMNTEAFFGQGTRLTVV.

The table lists this clonotype with many counts. The rearrangement links TRBV28 to TRBJ2-7, with D maybe TRBD1 (5 bases). The CDR3 consists of 12 residues. Germline V gene sequence: CDR1 MDHEN, CDR2 SYDVKM. V was shortened by 4 bases and J by 2 bases, with 6 bases between the two germline ends. CDR3 protein: CASSSRAYEQYF. The DNA of the CDR3 is TGTGCCAGCAGTTCCAGGGCCTACGAGCAGTACTTC. The full variable domain, its missing parts supplied by reference TRBV28 and TRBJ2-7, is DVKVTQSSRYLVKRTGEKVFLECVQDMDHENMFWYRQDPGLGLRLIYFSYDVKMKEKGDIPEGYSVSREKKERFSLILESASTNQTSMYLCASSSRAYEQYFGPGTRLTVT.

This clonotype came up many times. V gene TRBV20-1 combines with J gene TRBJ2-7, with D perhaps being TRBD1 or TRBD2 (6 bases each). This CDR3 spans 15 amino acids. Germline-derived CDR1 and CDR2 are DFQATT and SNEGSKA (reference sequence). Trimming took 6 bases from V and 6 from J, leaving 24 bases between them. Here the CDR3 DNA reads TGCAGTGCCTTAGATGGTACGGGGGTGGACAGCGAGCAGTACTTC. Translated, it gives CSALDGTGVDSEQYF.

This clonotype was found many times. The rearrangement joins TRBV4-3 to TRBJ1-2, with no clear D. V lost 4 bases to trimming and J lost 0 bases, with 12 bases between them. This CDR3 is built from 15 residues. CDR1 is LGHNA and CDR2 is YSLEER in the germline V gene. The CDR3 loop reads CASSRSRTANYGYTF. The CDR3 DNA is TGCGCCAGCAGCCGATCCAGGACCGCTAACTATGGCTACACCTTC.

At least ten counts were recorded for this clonotype. The genes are TRBV20-1 and TRBJ1-6; 8 nucleotides line up with TRBD1. The CDR3 length is 16 residues. CDR1 DFQATT and CDR2 SNEGSKA come from the germline V gene (reference sequence). V shed 0 bases and J 7 bases; nucleotides not matched to a gene: 8. The CDR3 sequence is CSARDSGGPGNSPLHF. The CDR3 coding sequence is TGCAGTGCTAGAGATTCAGGGGGCCCCGGCAATTCACCCCTCCACTTT.

This clonotype was counted ten times or more. The genes are TRBV10-2 and TRBJ2-7, with D possibly being TRBD1 (6 bases). The CDR3 has 13 residues. V shed 8 bases and J shed 6 bases, with 17 bases lying between them. The germline V gene has CDR1 WSHSY and CDR2 SAAADI. CDR3 nucleotide sequence: TGCGCCAGCTTCTCGAACAGGGAAGGCGAGCAGTACTTC. It yields the protein CASFSNREGEQYF.

The table lists this clonotype with a few counts. The CDR3 spells CSVDLVRGTDTQYF. In nucleotides, the CDR3 is TGCAGCGTTGACCTAGTACGGGGCACAGATACGCAGTATTTT. The chain has TRBV29-1 and TRBJ2-3, with D unresolved. The CDR3 is 14 amino acids. Trimming removed 3 bases from V and 1 base from J, with 11 bases in between. The germline V gene has CDR1 SQVTM and CDR2 ANQGSEA.

This clonotype was recorded many times. This sequence joins TRBV6-5 and TRBJ1-1; D possibly corresponds to TRBD1 (6 bases). Looked up from germline, CDR1 is MNHEY and CDR2 is SVGAGI. The V end lost 2 bases, the J end lost 0 bases, and 10 bases lay between the germline ends. This CDR3 is 15 amino acids long. This chain's CDR3 is CASSYLNRVNTEAFF. The CDR3 DNA follows: TGTGCCAGCAGTTACCTTAACAGGGTGAACACTGAAGCTTTCTTT.

At least ten counts were recorded for this clonotype. The genes are TRBV4-3 and TRBJ2-3; D uncertain. Trimming removed 3 bases from V and 9 bases from J, with 19 bases in between. Germline V CDR1 and CDR2: LGHNA, YSLEER. CDR3 length: 15 residues. The CDR3 is CASSHDPDPTLTQYF. The DNA of the CDR3 is TGCGCCAGCAGCCATGACCCGGACCCCACGCTAACGCAGTATTTT.

This clonotype was observed at least ten times. The rearrangement joins TRBV4-3 to TRBJ1-1; D is possibly TRBD1 (6 bases). The CDR3 runs to 16 residues. Per germline, CDR1 LGHNA and CDR2 YSLEER. V was trimmed by 0 bases and J by 7 bases, leaving 18 bases between them. As DNA, the CDR3 is TGCGCCAGCAGCCAAGATCTCGGGGGCGAGACTCTTGAAGCTTTCTTT. Translation gives CASSQDLGGETLEAFF.

The table lists this clonotype with a few counts. The chain couples TRBV20-1 to TRBJ2-1; TRBD1 might be the D (6 bases). The CDR3 has 15 amino acids. V shed 0 bases and J shed 7 bases, with 16 bases lying between them. The germline gives CDR1 DFQATT, CDR2 SNEGSKA (reference sequence). For the CDR3, the DNA is TGCAGTGCTAGAGATTACAACAGGGTAGGGAATGAGCAGTTCTTC. This sequence encodes CSARDYNRVGNEQFF.

The V call is TRBV7-2, the J call TRBJ2-7; D ambiguous. CDR1 is SGHTA and CDR2 is FQGNSA in the germline V gene. Trimming shortened V by 1 base and J by 0 bases, and 7 bases separated the two germline ends. The CDR3 totals 14 residues. In DNA, the CDR3 is TGTGCCAGCAGCTTAGACGGATACTCCTACGAGCAGTACTTC. Translation: CASSLDGYSYEQYF.

In this sample, this clonotype turned up many times. This chain joins TRBV7-9 and TRBJ2-3, with D perhaps matching TRBD1 or TRBD2 (6 bases each). Germline-derived CDR1 and CDR2 are SEHNR and FQNEAQ (reference sequence). Trimming stripped 1 base from V and 2 bases from J, with 10 bases between. The CDR3 runs 15 residues. CDR3 sequence (DNA): TGTGCCAGCAGCTTAGGAGGGGGGCCCACAGATACGCAGTATTTT. Translated, it gives CASSLGGGPTDTQYF.

The sample holds many counts of this clonotype. V is TRBV24-1 and J is TRBJ2-7; perhaps TRBD2 as D (5 bases). The V and J ends lost 4 bases and 0 bases respectively, with 9 bases between them. The CDR3 contains 14 residues. From germline, CDR1 is KGHDR and CDR2 SFDVKD. The CDR3 DNA reads TGTGCCACCAGTGAGTCCGGGAACTCCTACGAGCAGTACTTC. The encoded protein is CATSESGNSYEQYF.

This clonotype turned up a few times. The chain joins TRBV6-2 or TRBV6-3 to TRBJ1-1; D remains ambiguous. Germline V CDR1 and CDR2: MNHEY, SVGEGT. CDR3 size: 17 residues. Deletions cut 6 bases from V and 4 bases from J, with 24 bases between. The chain's CDR3 is CASSYNGWEGKSTEAFF. Written as DNA, the CDR3 is TGTGCCAGCAGCTACAACGGTTGGGAAGGGAAGAGCACTGAAGCTTTCTTT.

This clonotype appeared a few times. This sequence joins TRBV2 and TRBJ1-5; no firm D call. This CDR3 comprises 15 residues. Germline V CDR1 and CDR2: SNHLY, FYNNEI. With 6 bases removed from V and 4 bases from J, the gap between germline ends came to 16 bases. The CDR3 here is CASRVQESLNQPQHF. In DNA, the CDR3 is TGTGCCAGCAGGGTTCAGGAGTCTCTAAATCAGCCCCAGCATTTT. Full variable domain (rest looked up from reference TRBV2 and TRBJ1-5): EPEVTQTPSHQVTQMGQEVILRCVPISNHLYFYWYRQILGQKVEFLVSFYNNEISEKSEIFDDQFSVERPDGSNFTLKIRSTKLEDSAMYFCASRVQESLNQPQHFGDGTRLSIL.

The table lists this clonotype with many counts. The chain couples TRBV5-1 to TRBJ1-1; 8 bases align to TRBD1. This CDR3 contains 15 residues. After removal of 4 bases from V and 3 bases from J, the junction contained 8 bases not matched to a gene. Germline lookup yields CDR1 SGHRS and CDR2 YFSETQ. The CDR3 sequence is CASSNGQGADTEAFF. DNA for the CDR3: TGCGCCAGCAGCAACGGACAGGGAGCGGACACTGAAGCTTTCTTT.

The chain carries TRBV6-6 and TRBJ2-3; 7 nucleotides agree with TRBD1. Per germline, CDR1 MNHNY and CDR2 SVGAGI (reference sequence). CDR3 length: 14 residues. Germline trimming cut 6 bases from V and 4 bases from J; bases unmatched to any gene: 7. The CDR3 DNA follows: TGTGCCAGCAGCCCCGGGACAGCTGCAGATACGCAGTATTTT. Protein sequence: CASSPGTAADTQYF.

This chain joins TRBV28 and TRBJ1-2, with 8 bases matching TRBD1. V trimming: 5 bases; J trimming: 8 bases; junction bases outside the gene matches: 10. The CDR3 contains 14 residues. Germline V CDR1 and CDR2: MDHEN, SYDVKM. CDR3 nucleotides: TGTGCCAGCAGTAATCCAGGGGGCGCGGCGGGCTACACCTTC. It translates to CASSNPGGAAGYTF.

This clonotype came up many times. This rearrangement joins TRBV6-6 to TRBJ2-2; no clear D. V lost 4 bases, J lost 7 bases, and 13 bases lay in between. Per germline, CDR1 MNHNY and CDR2 SVGAGI (reference sequence). CDR3 length: 14 amino acids. The CDR3 sequence is CASSWLEVGGELFF. The DNA of the CDR3 is TGTGCCAGCAGTTGGCTAGAAGTAGGCGGGGAGCTGTTTTTT.

This clonotype was found many times. The J gene is TRBJ2-5, the V gene TRBV20-1; TRBD2 aligns across 10 bases. CDR1 and CDR2 (germline): DFQATT, SNEGSKA (reference sequence). Unmatched junction bases numbered 8, after V lost 6 bases and J lost 1 base. The CDR3 is 15 amino acids. The chain's CDR3 is CSAHLAGDTQETQYF. DNA of the CDR3: TGCAGTGCGCATCTAGCGGGGGATACCCAAGAGACCCAGTACTTC.

This clonotype was recorded at least ten times. The rearrangement uses TRBV20-1 and TRBJ2-5; the match to TRBD1 covers 8 bases. The V gene end was trimmed by 0 bases and the J gene end by 3 bases; junction bases not matched to a gene: 3. The CDR3 is 14 amino acids. Germline CDR1 reads DFQATT; CDR2 reads SNEGSKA (reference sequence). The CDR3 nucleotides read TGCAGTGCTAGAGACGACAGGGGCGAAGAGACCCAGTACTTC. Its translation is CSARDDRGEETQYF.

This clonotype showed up many times. The genes are TRBV20-1 and TRBJ2-7; possible D gene TRBD2, 6 bases. The CDR3 has 13 amino acids. Trimming removed 6 bases from V and 5 bases from J, with 17 bases in between. Per germline, CDR1 DFQATT and CDR2 SNEGSKA (reference sequence). CDR3 nucleotide sequence: TGCAGTGCCCCGGGACTTACGGGGAACGAGCAGTACTTC. It is translated as CSAPGLTGNEQYF.

The rearrangement joins TRBV5-1 to TRBJ1-2, with 7 nucleotides matching TRBD1. The V segment lost 4 bases and the J segment 6 bases; nucleotides outside the gene matches: 6. The CDR3 length is 13 residues. Germline V gene sequence: CDR1 SGHRS, CDR2 YFSETQ. CDR3 in amino acids: CASSQTGSNGYTF. The CDR3 bases are TGCGCCAGCAGCCAGACAGGGTCGAATGGCTACACCTTC.

This clonotype has a count of ten or more. The V call is TRBV21-1, the J call TRBJ1-1. TRBV21-1 is a pseudogene. CDR3 length: 13 residues. CDR3 protein: CASSNILGSEAFF. The CDR3 DNA reads as TGTGCCAGCAGCAATATTTTGGGGTCTGAAGCTTTCTTT.

This clonotype was observed at least ten times. The chain joins TRBV5-4 to TRBJ2-3; TRBD2 agrees at 8 bases. CDR3 length equals 15 residues. Per germline, CDR1 SGHNT and CDR2 YYREEE (reference sequence). V was pared by 0 bases and J by 10 bases, with 10 bases of the junction left unmatched. The CDR3 sequence: CASSLEGLVVFPQYF. The CDR3 DNA reads as TGTGCCAGCAGCTTGGAGGGACTAGTTGTTTTCCCGCAGTATTTT. Combining the CDR3 with reference TRBV5-4 and TRBJ2-3 gives the whole variable domain ETGVTQSPTHLIKTRGQQVTLRCSSQSGHNTVSWYQQALGQGPQFIFQYYREEENGRGNFPPRFSGLQFPNYSSELNVNALELDDSALYLCASSLEGLVVFPQYFGPGTRLTVL.

The table lists this clonotype with a few counts. This chain connects TRBV12-3 or TRBV12-4 to TRBJ2-2; perhaps TRBD1 as D (5 bases). Trimming took off 10 bases at V and 2 bases at J, with 20 bases between the two ends. The CDR3 totals 16 residues. CDR3 region: CATRPPPGPNTGELFF. The CDR3 DNA follows: TGTGCCACCCGGCCCCCCCCAGGGCCCAACACCGGGGAGCTGTTTTTT.

This clonotype has a handful of counts. The chain uses TRBV12-3 or TRBV12-4 and TRBJ2-4, with D possibly being TRBD2 (6 bases). V lost 1 base, J lost 7 bases, and 17 bases lay in between. The CDR3 runs to 16 residues. The CDR3 DNA follows: TGTGCCAGCAGTTTAGTAGGGAGCGGGTGGGGGAACATTCAGTACTTC. Its protein is CASSLVGSGWGNIQYF.

This clonotype was recorded at least ten times. V usage is TRBV19 and J usage is TRBJ2-2; D gene ambiguous. The CDR3 sequence is 15 residues long. Germline-derived CDR1 and CDR2 are LNHDA and SQIVND (reference sequence). Trimming removed 4 bases from V and 0 bases from J, with 9 bases in between. CDR3 residues: CASSKGRTNTGELFF. The CDR3 nucleotides read TGTGCCAGTAGTAAAGGACGCACGAACACCGGGGAGCTGTTTTTT.

This clonotype has ten or more counts. This chain links TRBV2 with TRBJ1-5, with D hard to call. V gave up 3 bases and J gave up 2 bases, with 14 bases separating them. Germline V gene data show CDR1 as SNHLY and CDR2 as FYNNEI. This CDR3 comprises 16 residues. The DNA of the CDR3 is TGTGCCAGCAGTGATCAGACCTTTGAGGGCAATCAGCCCCAGCATTTT. The encoded protein is CASSDQTFEGNQPQHF.